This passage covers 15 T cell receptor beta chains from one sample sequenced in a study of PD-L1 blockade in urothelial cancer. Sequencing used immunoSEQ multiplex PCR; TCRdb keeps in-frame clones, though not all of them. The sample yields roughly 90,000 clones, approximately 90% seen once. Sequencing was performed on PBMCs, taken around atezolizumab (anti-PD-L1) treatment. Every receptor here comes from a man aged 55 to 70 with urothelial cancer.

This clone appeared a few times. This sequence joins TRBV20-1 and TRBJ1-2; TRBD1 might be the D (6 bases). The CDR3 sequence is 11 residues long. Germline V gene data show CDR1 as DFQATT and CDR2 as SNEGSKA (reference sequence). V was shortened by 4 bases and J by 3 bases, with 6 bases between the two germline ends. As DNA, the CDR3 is TGCAGTGCTACAGGGGACTATGGCTACACCTTC. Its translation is CSATGDYGYTF.

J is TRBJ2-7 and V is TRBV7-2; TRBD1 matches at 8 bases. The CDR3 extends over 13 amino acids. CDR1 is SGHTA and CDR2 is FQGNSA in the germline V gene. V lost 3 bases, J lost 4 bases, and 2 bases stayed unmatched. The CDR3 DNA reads TGTGCCAGCAGCTTGGACAGGGCTTACGAGCAGTACTTC. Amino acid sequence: CASSLDRAYEQYF.

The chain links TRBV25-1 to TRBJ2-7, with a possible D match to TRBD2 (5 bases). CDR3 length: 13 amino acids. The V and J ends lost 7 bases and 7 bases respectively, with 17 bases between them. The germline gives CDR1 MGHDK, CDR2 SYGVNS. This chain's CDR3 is CASNKAITGEQYF. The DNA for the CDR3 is TGTGCCAGCAATAAAGCCATAACGGGGGAGCAGTACTTC.

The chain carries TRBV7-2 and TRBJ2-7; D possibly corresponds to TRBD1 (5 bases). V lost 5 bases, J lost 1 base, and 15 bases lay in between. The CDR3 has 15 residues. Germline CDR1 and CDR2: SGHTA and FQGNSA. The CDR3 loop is CASSPQRTTSYEQYF. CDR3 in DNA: TGTGCCAGCAGCCCACAACGGACAACGTCCTACGAGCAGTACTTC.

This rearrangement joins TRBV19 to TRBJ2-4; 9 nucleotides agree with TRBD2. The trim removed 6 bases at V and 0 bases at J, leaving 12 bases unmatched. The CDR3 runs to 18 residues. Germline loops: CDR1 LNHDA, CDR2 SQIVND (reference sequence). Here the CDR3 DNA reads TGTGCCAGTAGGGGAGCGGGGGGCTTCGCGGTAGCCAAAAACATTCAGTACTTC. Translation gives CASRGAGGFAVAKNIQYF.

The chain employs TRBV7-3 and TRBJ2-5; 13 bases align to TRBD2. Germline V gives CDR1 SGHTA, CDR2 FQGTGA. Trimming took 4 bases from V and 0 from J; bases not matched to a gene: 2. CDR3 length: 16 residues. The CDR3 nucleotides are TGTGCCAGCAGCTCCGGACTAGCGGGAGACCAAGAGACCCAGTACTTC. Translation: CASSSGLAGDQETQYF.

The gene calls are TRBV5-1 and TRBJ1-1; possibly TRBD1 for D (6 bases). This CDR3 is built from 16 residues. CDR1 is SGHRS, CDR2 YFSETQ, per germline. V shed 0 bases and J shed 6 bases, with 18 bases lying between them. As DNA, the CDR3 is TGCGCCAGCAGCTTGGCCCCGGGGGGGGGCGCGGCTGAAGCTTTCTTT. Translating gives CASSLAPGGGAAEAFF.

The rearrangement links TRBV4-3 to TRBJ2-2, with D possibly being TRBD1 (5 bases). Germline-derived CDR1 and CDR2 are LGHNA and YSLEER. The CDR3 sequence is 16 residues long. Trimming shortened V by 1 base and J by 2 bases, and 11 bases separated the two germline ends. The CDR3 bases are TGCGCCAGCAGCCAAGTCGTGACAGACAACACCGGGGAGCTGTTTTTT. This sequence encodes CASSQVVTDNTGELFF.

The CDR3 DNA follows: TGTGCCAGCGATAATAGCGGGAGAAGGGGCGAGCAGTACTTC. It specifies CASDNSGRRGEQYF. The chain carries TRBV7-2 and TRBJ2-7; 9 bases map to TRBD2. This CDR3 spans 14 amino acids. Germline V lookup: CDR1 SGHTA, CDR2 FQGNSA. After removal of 8 bases from V and 6 bases from J, the junction contained 11 bases not matched to a gene.

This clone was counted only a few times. The CDR3 spells CAWSLGGEKLFF. As DNA, the CDR3 is TGTGCCTGGAGTTTAGGGGGAGAAAAACTGTTTTTT. The J gene is TRBJ1-4, the V gene TRBV30, with D possibly TRBD1 on 6 matching bases. The germline V gene encodes CDR1 GTSNPN and CDR2 SVGIG (reference sequence). V was clipped by 2 bases and J by 8 bases, with 9 bases between them. The CDR3 extends over 12 amino acids.

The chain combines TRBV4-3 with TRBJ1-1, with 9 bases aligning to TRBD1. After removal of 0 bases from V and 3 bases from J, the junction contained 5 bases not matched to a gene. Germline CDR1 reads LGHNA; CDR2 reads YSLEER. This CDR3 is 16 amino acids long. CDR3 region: CASSQEGQGLDTEAFF. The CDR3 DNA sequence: TGCGCCAGCAGCCAAGAAGGACAGGGGTTGGACACTGAAGCTTTCTTT.

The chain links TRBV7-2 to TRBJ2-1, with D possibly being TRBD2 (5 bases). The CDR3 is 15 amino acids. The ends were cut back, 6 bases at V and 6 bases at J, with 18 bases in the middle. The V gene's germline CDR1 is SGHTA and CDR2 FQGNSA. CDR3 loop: CASSHPLRDANEQFF. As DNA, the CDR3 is TGTGCCAGCAGTCATCCCCTCCGGGATGCCAATGAGCAGTTCTTC. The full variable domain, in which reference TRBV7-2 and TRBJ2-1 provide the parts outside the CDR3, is GAGVSQSPSNKVTEKGKDVELRCDPISGHTALYWYRQSLGQGLEFLIYFQGNSAPDKSGLPSDRFSAERTGGSVSTLTIQRTQQEDSAVYLCASSHPLRDANEQFFGPGTRLTVL.

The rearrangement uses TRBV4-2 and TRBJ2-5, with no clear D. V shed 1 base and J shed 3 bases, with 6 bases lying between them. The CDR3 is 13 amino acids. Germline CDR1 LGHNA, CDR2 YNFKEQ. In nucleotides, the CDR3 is TGTGCCAGCAGCCAAGGGCTAGAAGAGACCCAGTACTTC. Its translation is CASSQGLEETQYF.

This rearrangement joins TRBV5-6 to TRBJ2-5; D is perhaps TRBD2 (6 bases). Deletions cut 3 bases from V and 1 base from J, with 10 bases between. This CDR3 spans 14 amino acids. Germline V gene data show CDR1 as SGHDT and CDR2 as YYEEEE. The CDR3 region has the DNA TGTGCCAGCAGCTCGACTAGAGCCCAAGAGACCCAGTACTTC. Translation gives CASSSTRAQETQYF.

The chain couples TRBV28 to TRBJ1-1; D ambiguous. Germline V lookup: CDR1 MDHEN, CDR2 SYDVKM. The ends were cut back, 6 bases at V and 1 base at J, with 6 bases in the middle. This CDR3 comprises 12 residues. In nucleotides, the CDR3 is TGTGCCAGCAGGGGCCCGAACACTGAAGCTTTCTTT. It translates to CASRGPNTEAFF.